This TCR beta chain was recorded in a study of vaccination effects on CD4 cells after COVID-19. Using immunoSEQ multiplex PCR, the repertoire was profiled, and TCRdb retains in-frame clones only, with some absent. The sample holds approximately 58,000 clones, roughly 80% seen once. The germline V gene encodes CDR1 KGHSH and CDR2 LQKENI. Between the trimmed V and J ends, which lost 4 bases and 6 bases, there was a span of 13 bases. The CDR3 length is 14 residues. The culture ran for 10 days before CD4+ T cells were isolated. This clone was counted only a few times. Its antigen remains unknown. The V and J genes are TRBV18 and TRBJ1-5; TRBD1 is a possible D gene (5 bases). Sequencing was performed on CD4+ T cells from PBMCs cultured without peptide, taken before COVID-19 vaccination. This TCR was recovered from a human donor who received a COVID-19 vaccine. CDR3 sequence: CASSQQESAQPQHF. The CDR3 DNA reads TGTGCCAGCTCACAACAGGAGAGTGCTCAGCCCCAGCATTTT.